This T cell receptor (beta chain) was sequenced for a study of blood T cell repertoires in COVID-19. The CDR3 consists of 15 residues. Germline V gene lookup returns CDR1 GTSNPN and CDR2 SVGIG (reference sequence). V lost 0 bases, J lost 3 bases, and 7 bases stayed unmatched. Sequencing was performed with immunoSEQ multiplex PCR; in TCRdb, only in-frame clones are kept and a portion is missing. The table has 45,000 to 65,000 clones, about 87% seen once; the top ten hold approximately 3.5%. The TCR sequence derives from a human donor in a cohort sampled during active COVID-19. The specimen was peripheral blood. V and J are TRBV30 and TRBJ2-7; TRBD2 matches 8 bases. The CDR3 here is CAWSVGGSGIYEQYF. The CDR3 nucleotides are TGTGCCTGGAGTGTAGGGGGTAGCGGGATCTACGAGCAGTACTTC.